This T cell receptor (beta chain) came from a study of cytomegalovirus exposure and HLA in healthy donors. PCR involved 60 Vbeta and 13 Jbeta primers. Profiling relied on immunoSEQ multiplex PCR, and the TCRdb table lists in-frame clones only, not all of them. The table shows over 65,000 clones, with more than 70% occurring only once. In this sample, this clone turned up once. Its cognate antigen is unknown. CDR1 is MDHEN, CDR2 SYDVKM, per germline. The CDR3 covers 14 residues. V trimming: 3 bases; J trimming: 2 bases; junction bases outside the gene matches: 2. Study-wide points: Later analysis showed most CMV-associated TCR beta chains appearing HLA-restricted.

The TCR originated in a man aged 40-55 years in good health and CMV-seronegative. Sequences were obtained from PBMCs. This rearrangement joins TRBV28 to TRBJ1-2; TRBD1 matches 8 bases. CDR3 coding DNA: TGTGCCAGCAGTTTTGGACAGGGAAACTATGGCTACACCTTC. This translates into CASSFGQGNYGYTF.